Presented here are 20 T cell receptor beta chains from one specimen sequenced in a study of blood T cells in healthy people across ages. Primers used in a second PCR of about 6 to 11 cycles were a sample-barcoded 5' primer and a J-beta primer mix. One entry per CDR3 protein results from TCRdb running MiXCR on the 5' RACE reads. Altogether 1.5 million to 2 million distinct CDR3 sequences are present, under 30% being singletons, with the ten largest covering less than 9.5%. Sequencing was carried out using blood. These TCRs come from a woman in her 30s in good health.

Remarks on this clonotype: A much bigger clone sits one base away, suggesting this may be a read error. This chain connects TRBV7-9 to TRBJ2-5; weak D call: TRBD2 (6 bases). Germline CDR1 reads SEHNR; CDR2 reads FQNEAQ (reference sequence). With 4 bases removed from V and 11 bases from J, the gap between germline ends came to 20 bases. This CDR3 contains 14 residues. CDR3 residues: CASSSLAVRNEQYF. CDR3 nucleotides: TGTGCCAGCAGCTCGTTAGCGGTTAGGAATGAGCAGTACTTC. The full variable domain, with the rest looked up from reference TRBV7-9 and TRBJ2-5, is DTGVSQNPRHKITKRGQNVTFRCDPISEHNRLYWYRQTLGQGPEFLTYFQNEAQLEKSRLLSDRFSAERPKGSFSTLEIQRTEQGDSAMYLCASSSLAVRNEQYFGPGTRLLVL.

This clonotype was picked up many times. The rearrangement links TRBV29-1 to TRBJ1-4, with unresolved D. Trimming cost V 3 bases and J 4 bases, with 3 bases left between them. The length of the CDR3 is 11 residues. Looked up from germline, CDR1 is SQVTM and CDR2 is ANQGSEA. The CDR3, as DNA: TGCAGCGTTGACGATAATGAAAAACTGTTTTTT. This gives the protein CSVDDNEKLFF.

The V call is TRBV10-3, the J call TRBJ2-1; D unresolved. CDR3 length: 13 amino acids. Trimming took off 6 bases at V and 7 bases at J, with 13 bases between the two ends. Germline loops: CDR1 ENHRY, CDR2 SYGVKD. The chain's CDR3 is CAIRERTLNEQFF. The CDR3 DNA reads TGTGCCATCAGGGAAAGAACTTTGAATGAGCAGTTCTTC.

As concerns this clonotype: A much larger clonotype is one base distant, so this may be a read error. The chain joins TRBV11-2 to TRBJ2-1; TRBD2 agrees at 12 bases. The CDR3 spans 15 residues. Germline CDR1 and CDR2: SGHAT and FQNNGV. CDR3 DNA: TGTGTCAGCAGCCCGACTAGCGGGGGACGAAATGAGCAGTTCTTC. This codes for CVSSPTSGGRNEQFF.

About this clonotype: A junction end diverges from the germline sequence, so it may reflect a read error. The chain joins TRBV9 to TRBJ2-7; the D gene is possibly TRBD1 (5 bases). The CDR3 sequence is 13 residues long. Germline assignment: CDR1 SGDLS and CDR2 YYNGEE. The DNA for the CDR3 is TGTGTCAGCAGCGTAGGGGTTACCTACGAGCAGTACTTC. This codes for CVSSVGVTYEQYF. Together with reference TRBV9 and TRBJ2-7, the CDR3 gives the full variable domain: DSGVTQTPKHLITATGQRVTLRCSPRSGDLSVYWYQQSLDQGLQFLIQYYNGEERAKGNILERFSAQQFPDLHSELNLSSLELGDSALYFCVSSVGVTYEQYFGPGTRLTVT.

The chain uses TRBV27 and TRBJ2-7, with 9 bases that match TRBD1. Germline trimming cut 7 bases from V and 4 bases from J; bases unmatched to any gene: 11. CDR1 is MNHEY, CDR2 SMNVEV, per germline (reference sequence). CDR3 length: 15 amino acids. CDR3 bases: TGTGCCAGCACCCAATCACAGGGGGCGCGGTACGAGCAGTACTTC. It is translated as CASTQSQGARYEQYF.

This clonotype was detected only a few times. The chain employs TRBV5-1 and TRBJ2-7; the match to TRBD1 covers 7 bases. Germline V gene data show CDR1 as SGHRS and CDR2 as YFSETQ. Losses at the gene ends were 0 bases for V and 4 bases for J; bases not matched to a gene: 13. This CDR3 spans 17 amino acids. Here the CDR3 reads CASSLDLLEDRTYEQYF. The DNA for the CDR3 is TGCGCCAGCAGCTTGGATCTTTTAGAGGACAGGACTTACGAGCAGTACTTC.

This clonotype was picked up a small number of times. The J gene is TRBJ2-1, the V gene TRBV4-1, with unresolved D. The V end was cut by 4 bases, the J end by 2 bases, with 9 bases between. From germline, CDR1 is MGHRA and CDR2 YSYEKL. The CDR3 has 14 amino acids. As DNA, the CDR3 is TGCGCCAGCAGCCCCCTCATGACCTACAATGAGCAGTTCTTC. Translating it yields CASSPLMTYNEQFF.

This clonotype was picked up many times. The gene calls are TRBV6-2 or TRBV6-3 and TRBJ2-7; TRBD1 agrees at 10 bases. The CDR3 length is 14 residues. CDR1 MNHEY and CDR2 SVGEGT come from the germline V gene. J was trimmed by 3 bases and V by 2 bases; bases with no gene match: 1. CDR3 bases: TGTGCCAGCAGTTACCGGGACAGGGGCTACGAGCAGTACTTC. It is translated as CASSYRDRGYEQYF.

This clonotype came up a few times. V gene TRBV5-1 combines with J gene TRBJ2-3, with D unclear. This CDR3 is 15 amino acids long. The germline V gene has CDR1 SGHRS and CDR2 YFSETQ. V lost 4 bases and J lost 3, with 15 bases in between. The DNA of the CDR3 is TGCGCCAGCAGCAGGGTACCAGCAAGTACAGATACGCAGTATTTT. This gives the protein CASSRVPASTDTQYF.

This clonotype was recorded a few times. The V call is TRBV12-3 or TRBV12-4, the J call TRBJ2-5; D gene uncertain. CDR3 length: 15 residues. V shed 2 bases and J shed 3 bases, with 13 bases lying between them. CDR3 residues: CASSLSGKREETQYF. The CDR3 region has the DNA TGTGCCAGCAGTTTAAGTGGGAAACGAGAAGAGACCCAGTACTTC.

A single count supports this clonotype. One end of the junction varies from germline; a read error may be responsible. V and J are TRBV7-2 and TRBJ2-2; D is tentatively TRBD1 or TRBD2 (5 bases each). Germline CDR1 SGHTA, CDR2 FQGNSA. The CDR3 is 16 residues long. The CDR3 region is CAGSLDPNRGTGERFF. The CDR3 DNA sequence: TGTGCCGGCAGCTTAGATCCCAACCGGGGCACCGGGGAGCGGTTTTTT.

This clonotype was detected ten times or more. The chain links TRBV12-3 or TRBV12-4 to TRBJ2-6; D unresolved. The V gene lost 6 bases and the J gene lost 0 bases, with 6 bases spanning the gap. This CDR3 spans 14 amino acids. The CDR3 here is CASRRSSGANVLTF. Here the CDR3 DNA reads TGTGCCAGCAGGCGTAGCTCTGGGGCCAACGTCCTGACTTTC.

This clonotype has at least ten counts. This chain joins TRBV12-3 or TRBV12-4 and TRBJ2-3, with 8 bases matching TRBD2. Trimming at V came to 6 bases and at J to 6 bases, leaving 5 bases not matched to a gene. The CDR3 totals 13 residues. CDR3 residues: CASSTSGGDTQYF. The CDR3, as DNA: TGTGCCAGCAGCACTAGCGGAGGGGATACGCAGTATTTT.

This rearrangement joins TRBV30 to TRBJ2-3; D perhaps matches TRBD1 (5 bases). The length of the CDR3 is 12 residues. Germline V gives CDR1 GTSNPN, CDR2 SVGIG (reference sequence). Between the trimmed V and J ends, which lost 4 bases and 5 bases, there was a span of 10 bases. The CDR3 bases are TGTGCCTGGAATGTCGGACAAGATACGCAGTATTTT. Translating gives CAWNVGQDTQYF. Combining the CDR3 with reference TRBV30 and TRBJ2-3 gives the whole variable domain SQTIHQWPATLVQPVGSPLSLECTVEGTSNPNLYWYRQAAGRGLQLLFYSVGIGQISSEVPQNLSASRPQDRQFILSSKKLLLSDSGFYLCAWNVGQDTQYFGPGTRLTVL.

Details on this clonotype: Germline is not matched at one junction end, which may reflect a read error. The V gene is TRBV5-1, the J gene TRBJ1-1; 9 positions agree with TRBD1. CDR3 size: 18 residues. Per the germline V gene, CDR1 is SGHRS and CDR2 is YFSETQ. In DNA, the CDR3 is TGCGCCAGCGGCTTGACCTTTTCGGGACAGGGAACGGGAACTGAAGCTTTCTTT. This encodes CASGLTFSGQGTGTEAFF.

The sample holds many counts of this clonotype. The V gene is TRBV12-3 or TRBV12-4, the J gene TRBJ2-4; 7 bases line up with TRBD2. This CDR3 is 15 amino acids long. Trimming took 3 bases from V and 7 from J; bases not matched to a gene: 9. The CDR3 here is CASSFTGGRLNIQYF. CDR3 bases: TGTGCCAGCAGTTTCACGGGAGGCCGGTTGAACATTCAGTACTTC.

This clonotype was observed a few times. The chain carries TRBV7-8 and TRBJ2-3, with 12 positions matching TRBD2. The germline V gene encodes CDR1 SGHVS and CDR2 FQNEAQ. The CDR3 length is 19 residues. V lost 3 bases, J lost 6 bases, and 16 bases stayed unmatched. The CDR3 coding sequence is TGTGCCAGCAGCTTTCAGGCCAAAGGGACTAGCGGGCCCTGGGATACGCAGTATTTT. Translation gives CASSFQAKGTSGPWDTQYF. The complete variable domain, with remaining parts taken from reference TRBV7-8 and TRBJ2-3, reads GAGVSQSPRYKVAKRGQDVALRCDPISGHVSLFWYQQALGQGPEFLTYFQNEAQLDKSGLPSDRFFAERPEGSVSTLKIQRTQQEDSAVYLCASSFQAKGTSGPWDTQYFGPGTRLTVL.

This clonotype came up many times. Sequence at one end of the junction differs from germline and may be a read error. J is TRBJ2-1 and V is TRBV6-5, with D maybe TRBD1 (6 bases). The CDR3 runs 15 residues. The germline V gene has CDR1 MNHEY and CDR2 SVGAGI. CDR3 sequence: CASSPGDVSDNEQFF. CDR3 DNA sequence: TGTGCCAGCAGCCCAGGGGACGTCTCCGACAATGAGCAGTTCTTC.

About this clonotype: The CDR3 carries no conserved terminal phenylalanine or tryptophan, so it likely arises from a read error. The genes are TRBV18 and TRBJ1-6, with 8 bases matching TRBD1. The length of the CDR3 is 14 residues. CDR1 is KGHSH and CDR2 is LQKENI in the germline V gene. Trimming at V came to 8 bases and at J to 6 bases, leaving 6 bases not matched to a gene. The CDR3 reads CASQGDRSNSPLHL. The DNA for the CDR3 is TGTGCCAGCCAAGGGGACAGGAGTAATTCACCCCTCCACTTG.